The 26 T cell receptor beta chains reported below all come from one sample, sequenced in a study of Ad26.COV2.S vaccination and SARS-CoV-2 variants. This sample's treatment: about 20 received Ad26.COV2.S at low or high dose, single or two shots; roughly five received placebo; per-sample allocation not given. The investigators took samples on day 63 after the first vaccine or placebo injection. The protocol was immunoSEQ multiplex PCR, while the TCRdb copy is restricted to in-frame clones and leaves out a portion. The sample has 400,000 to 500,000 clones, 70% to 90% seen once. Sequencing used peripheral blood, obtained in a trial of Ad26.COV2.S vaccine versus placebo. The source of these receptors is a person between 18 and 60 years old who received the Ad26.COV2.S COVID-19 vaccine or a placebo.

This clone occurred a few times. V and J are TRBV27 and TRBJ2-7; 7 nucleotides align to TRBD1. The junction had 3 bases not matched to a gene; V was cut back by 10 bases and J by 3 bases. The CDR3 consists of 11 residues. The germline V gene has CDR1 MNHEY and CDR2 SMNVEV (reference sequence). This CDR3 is CANRGGYEQYF. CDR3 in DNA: TGTGCCAACAGGGGCGGCTACGAGCAGTACTTC.

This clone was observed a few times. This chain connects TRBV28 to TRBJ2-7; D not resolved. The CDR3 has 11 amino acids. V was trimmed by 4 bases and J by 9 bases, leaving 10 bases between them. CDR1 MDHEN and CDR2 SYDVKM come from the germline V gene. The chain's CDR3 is CASSSPIGQYF. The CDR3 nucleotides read TGTGCCAGCAGTTCCCCCATAGGGCAGTACTTC.

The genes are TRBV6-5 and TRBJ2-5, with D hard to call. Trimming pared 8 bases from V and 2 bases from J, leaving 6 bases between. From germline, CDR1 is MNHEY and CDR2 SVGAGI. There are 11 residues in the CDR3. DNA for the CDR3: TGTGCCAGCCGGCTACAAGAGACCCAGTACTTC. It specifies CASRLQETQYF.

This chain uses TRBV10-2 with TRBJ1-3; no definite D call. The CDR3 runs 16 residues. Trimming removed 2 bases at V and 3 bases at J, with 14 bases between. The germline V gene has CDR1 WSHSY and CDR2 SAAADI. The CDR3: CASSEGGGRSGNTIYF. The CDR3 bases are TGCGCCAGCAGTGAGGGAGGAGGGCGCAGTGGAAACACCATATATTTT.

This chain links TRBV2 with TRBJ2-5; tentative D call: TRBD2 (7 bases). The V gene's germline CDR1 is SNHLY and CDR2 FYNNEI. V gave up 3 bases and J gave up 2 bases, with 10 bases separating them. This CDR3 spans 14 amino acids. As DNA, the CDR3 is TGTGCCAGCAGTGACGGGGGGCCACAAGAGACCCAGTACTTC. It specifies CASSDGGPQETQYF.

The CDR3 reads CASSLARLSATGEYYTEAFF. DNA of the CDR3: TGTGCCAGCAGCTTGGCCCGTCTGAGCGCTACGGGCGAATACTACACTGAAGCTTTCTTT. J is TRBJ1-1 and V is TRBV5-8; no clear D gene. This CDR3 spans 20 amino acids. Between the trimmed V and J ends, which lost 0 bases and 3 bases, there was a span of 27 bases. Germline CDR1 is SGHTS and CDR2 is YDEGEE.

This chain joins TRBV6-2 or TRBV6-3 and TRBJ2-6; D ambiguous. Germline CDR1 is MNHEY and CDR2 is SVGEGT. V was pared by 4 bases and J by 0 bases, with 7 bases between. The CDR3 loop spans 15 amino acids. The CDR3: CASSSPPSGANVLTF. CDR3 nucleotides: TGTGCCAGCAGTTCCCCCCCCTCTGGGGCCAACGTCCTGACTTTC.

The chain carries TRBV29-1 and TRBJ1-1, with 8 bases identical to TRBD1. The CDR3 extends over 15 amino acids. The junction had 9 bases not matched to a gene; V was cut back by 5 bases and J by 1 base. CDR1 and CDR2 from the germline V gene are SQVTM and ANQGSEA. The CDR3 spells CSVQGAHGANTEAFF. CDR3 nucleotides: TGCAGCGTTCAGGGGGCCCACGGGGCGAACACTGAAGCTTTCTTT.

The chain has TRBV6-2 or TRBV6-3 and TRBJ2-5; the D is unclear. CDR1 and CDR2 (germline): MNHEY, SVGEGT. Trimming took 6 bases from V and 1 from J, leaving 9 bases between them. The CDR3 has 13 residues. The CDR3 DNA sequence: TGTGCCAGCAGCCCCCCTAGCCAAGAGACCCAGTACTTC. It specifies CASSPPSQETQYF.

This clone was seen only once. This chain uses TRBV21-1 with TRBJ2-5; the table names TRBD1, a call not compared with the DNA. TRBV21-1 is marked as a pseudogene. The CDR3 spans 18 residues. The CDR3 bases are TGTGCCAGCAGCAAACAGGCAGGTCGAACCTCCCTTCAAGAGACCCAGTACTTC. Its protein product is CASSKQAGRTSLQETQYF.

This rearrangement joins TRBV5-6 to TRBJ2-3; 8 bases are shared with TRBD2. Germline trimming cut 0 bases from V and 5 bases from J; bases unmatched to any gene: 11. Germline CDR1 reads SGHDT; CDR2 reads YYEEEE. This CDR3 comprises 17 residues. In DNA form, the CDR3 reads TGTGCCAGCAGCTTGGGGACTAGCAGACGAGGGGGAGATACGCAGTATTTT. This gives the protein CASSLGTSRRGGDTQYF.

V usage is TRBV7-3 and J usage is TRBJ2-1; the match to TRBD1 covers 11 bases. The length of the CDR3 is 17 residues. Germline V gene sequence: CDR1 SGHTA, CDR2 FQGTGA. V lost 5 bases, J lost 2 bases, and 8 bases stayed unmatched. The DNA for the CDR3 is TGTGCCAGCAGCCTATTACCGGGACAGGGGGCCTACAATGAGCAGTTCTTC. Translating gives CASSLLPGQGAYNEQFF.

The CDR3 reads CASRAGVQETQYF. For the CDR3, the DNA is TGTGCCAGCAGGGCAGGGGTTCAAGAGACCCAGTACTTC. This chain joins TRBV6-5 and TRBJ2-5; tentative D call: TRBD1 (6 bases). This CDR3 has 13 residues. Per the germline V gene, CDR1 is MNHEY and CDR2 is SVGAGI. Trimming shortened V by 6 bases and J by 2 bases, and 10 bases separated the two germline ends.

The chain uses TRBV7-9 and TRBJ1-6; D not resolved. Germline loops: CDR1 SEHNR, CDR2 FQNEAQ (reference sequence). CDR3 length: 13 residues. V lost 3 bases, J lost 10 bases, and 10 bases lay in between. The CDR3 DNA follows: TGTGCCAGCAGCTTTTACGGCGAATCACCCCTCCACTTT. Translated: CASSFYGESPLHF.

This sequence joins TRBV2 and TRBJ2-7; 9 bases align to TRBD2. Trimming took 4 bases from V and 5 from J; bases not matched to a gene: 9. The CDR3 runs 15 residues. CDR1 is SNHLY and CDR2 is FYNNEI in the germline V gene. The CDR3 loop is CASSVGAGGPHEQYF. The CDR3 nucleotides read TGTGCCAGCAGTGTCGGCGCGGGGGGGCCCCACGAGCAGTACTTC.

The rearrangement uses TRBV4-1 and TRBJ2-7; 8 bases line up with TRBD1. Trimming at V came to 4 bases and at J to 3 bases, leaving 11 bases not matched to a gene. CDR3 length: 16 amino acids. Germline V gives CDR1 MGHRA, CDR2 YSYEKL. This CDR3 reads CASSPTGRGLGYEQYF. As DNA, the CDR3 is TGCGCCAGCAGCCCCACGGGCAGGGGGCTAGGCTACGAGCAGTACTTC.

The CDR3 DNA sequence: TGTGCCAGCAGCTTACTAACTAGCGGGGGGGCCGGCCTAGCCGGGGAGCTGTTTTTT. This translates into CASSLLTSGGAGLAGELFF. The chain employs TRBV5-4 and TRBJ2-2, with 13 bases matching TRBD2. This CDR3 contains 19 residues. Germline V gene data show CDR1 as SGHNT and CDR2 as YYREEE (reference sequence). Unmatched junction bases numbered 13, after V lost 2 bases and J lost 6 bases. Full variable domain (missing parts from reference TRBV5-4 and TRBJ2-2): ETGVTQSPTHLIKTRGQQVTLRCSSQSGHNTVSWYQQALGQGPQFIFQYYREEENGRGNFPPRFSGLQFPNYSSELNVNALELDDSALYLCASSLLTSGGAGLAGELFFGEGSRLTVL.

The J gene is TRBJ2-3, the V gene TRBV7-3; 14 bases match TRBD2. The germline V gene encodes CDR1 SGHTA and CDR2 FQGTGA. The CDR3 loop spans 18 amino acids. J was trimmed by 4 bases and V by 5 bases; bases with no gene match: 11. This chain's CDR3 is CASSPLGTSGGLSDTQYF. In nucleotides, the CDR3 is TGTGCCAGCAGCCCCTTAGGGACTAGCGGGGGTCTCTCAGATACGCAGTATTTT.

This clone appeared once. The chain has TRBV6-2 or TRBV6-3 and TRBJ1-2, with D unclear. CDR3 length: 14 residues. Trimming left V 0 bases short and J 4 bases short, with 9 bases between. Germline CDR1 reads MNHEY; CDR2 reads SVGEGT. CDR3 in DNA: TGTGCCAGCAGTTACTCGATAGAAAGCTATGGCTACACCTTC. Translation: CASSYSIESYGYTF.

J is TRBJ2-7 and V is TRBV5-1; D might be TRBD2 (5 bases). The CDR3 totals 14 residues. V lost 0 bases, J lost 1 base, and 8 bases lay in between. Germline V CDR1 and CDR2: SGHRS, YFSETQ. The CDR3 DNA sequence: TGCGCCAGCAGCTTGGTTAGGGAGTCCTACGAGCAGTACTTC. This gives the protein CASSLVRESYEQYF.

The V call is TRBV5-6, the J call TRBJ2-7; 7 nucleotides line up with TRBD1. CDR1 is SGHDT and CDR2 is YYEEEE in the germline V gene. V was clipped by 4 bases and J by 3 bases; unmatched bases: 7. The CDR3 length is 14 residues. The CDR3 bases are TGTGCCAGCAGCGCCACGGGACAGATCTACGAGCAGTACTTC. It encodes CASSATGQIYEQYF. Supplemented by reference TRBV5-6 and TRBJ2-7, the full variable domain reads DAGVTQSPTHLIKTRGQQVTLRCSPKSGHDTVSWYQQALGQGPQFIFQYYEEEERQRGNFPDRFSGHQFPNYSSELNVNALLLGDSALYLCASSATGQIYEQYFGPGTRLTVT.

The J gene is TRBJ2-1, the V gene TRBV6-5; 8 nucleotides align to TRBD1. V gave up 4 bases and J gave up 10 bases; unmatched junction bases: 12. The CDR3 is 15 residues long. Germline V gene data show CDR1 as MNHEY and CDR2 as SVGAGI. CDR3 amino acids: CASSSRDRRDSEQFF. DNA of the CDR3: TGTGCCAGCAGTTCCCGGGACAGGAGGGACTCCGAGCAGTTCTTC.

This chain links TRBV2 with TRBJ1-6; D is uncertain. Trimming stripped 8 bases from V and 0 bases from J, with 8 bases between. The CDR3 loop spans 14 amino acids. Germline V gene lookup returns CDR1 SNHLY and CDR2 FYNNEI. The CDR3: CASRTSSYNSPLHF. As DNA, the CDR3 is TGTGCCAGCCGCACGAGCTCCTATAATTCACCCCTCCACTTT.

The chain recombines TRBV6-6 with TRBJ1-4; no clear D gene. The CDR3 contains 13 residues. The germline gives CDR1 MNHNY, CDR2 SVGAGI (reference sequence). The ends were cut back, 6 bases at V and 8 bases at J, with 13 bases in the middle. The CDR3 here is CASSKARIEKLFF. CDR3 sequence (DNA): TGTGCCAGCAGCAAAGCCAGGATAGAAAAACTGTTTTTT.

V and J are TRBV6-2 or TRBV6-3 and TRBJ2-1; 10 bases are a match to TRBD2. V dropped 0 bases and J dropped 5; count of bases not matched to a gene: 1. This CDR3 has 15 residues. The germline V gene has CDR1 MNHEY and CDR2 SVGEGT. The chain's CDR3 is CASSYSGLAHNEQFF. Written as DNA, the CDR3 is TGTGCCAGCAGTTACTCGGGACTAGCGCACAATGAGCAGTTCTTC.

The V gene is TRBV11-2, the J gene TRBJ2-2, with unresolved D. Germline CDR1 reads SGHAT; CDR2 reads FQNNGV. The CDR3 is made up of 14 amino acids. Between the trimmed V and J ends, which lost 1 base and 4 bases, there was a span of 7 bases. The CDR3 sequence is CASSLGLSTGELFF. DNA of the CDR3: TGTGCCAGCAGCTTAGGGCTTAGCACCGGGGAGCTGTTTTTT.